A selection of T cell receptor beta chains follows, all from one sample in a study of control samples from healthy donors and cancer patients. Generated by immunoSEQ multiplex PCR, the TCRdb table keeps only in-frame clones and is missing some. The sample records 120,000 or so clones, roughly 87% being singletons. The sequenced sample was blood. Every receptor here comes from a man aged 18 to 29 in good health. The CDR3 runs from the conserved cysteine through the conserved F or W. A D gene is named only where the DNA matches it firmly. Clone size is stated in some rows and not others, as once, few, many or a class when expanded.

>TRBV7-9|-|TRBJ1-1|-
TGTGCCAGCAGCTTCGCGGCGGGGGTGAACACTGAAGCTTTCTTT
CASSFAAGVNTEAFF
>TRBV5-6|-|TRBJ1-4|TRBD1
TGTGCCAGCAGCCGGGGACAGGGTGCTGAAAAACTGTTTTTT
CASSRGQGAEKLFF
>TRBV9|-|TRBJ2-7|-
TGTGCCAGCAGCGTAGAGGGCAGCACCGGCACCTACGAGCAGTACTTC
CASSVEGSTGTYEQYF
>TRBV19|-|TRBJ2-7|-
TGTGCCAGTAGTATTCGGGGCTACGAGCAGTACTTC
CASSIRGYEQYF
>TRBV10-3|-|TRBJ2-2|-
TGTGCCATCAGTGGACTTACCGGCGGGGCCGGGGAGCTGTTTTTT
CAISGLTGGAGELFF
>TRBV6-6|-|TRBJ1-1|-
TGTGCCAGCAGCTCTTACATGAACACTGAAGCTTTCTTT
CASSSYMNTEAFF
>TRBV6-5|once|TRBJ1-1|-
TGTGCCAGCAGTTACTCTACCGGTATGAACACTGAAGCTTTCTTT
CASSYSTGMNTEAFF
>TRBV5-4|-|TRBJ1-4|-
TGTGCCAGCAGCTTGGACAGGGCAACTGAAAAACTGTTTTTT
CASSLDRATEKLFF
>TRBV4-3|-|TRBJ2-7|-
TGCGCCAGCAGCCAAGACCCGACAGCTTTCCTTTACGAGCAGTACTTC
CASSQDPTAFLYEQYF
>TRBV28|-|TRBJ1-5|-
TGTGCCAGCAGTTCGGGGGGGCGGACTCAGCCCCAGCATTTT
CASSSGGRTQPQHF
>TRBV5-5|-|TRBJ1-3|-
TGTGCCAGCAGCGTAAACCAGGATTACTCTGGAAACACCATATATTTT
CASSVNQDYSGNTIYF
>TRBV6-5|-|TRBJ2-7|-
TGTGCCAGCAGTTATGGGGACGACTCCTACGAGCAGTACTTC
CASSYGDDSYEQYF
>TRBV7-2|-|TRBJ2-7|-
TGTGCCAGCAGCTCGAGACAAATTGGTCACGAGCAGTACTTC
CASSSRQIGHEQYF
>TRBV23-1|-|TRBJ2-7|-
TGCGCCAGCATTTCACCGTTCTCCTACGAGCAGTACTTC
CASISPFSYEQYF
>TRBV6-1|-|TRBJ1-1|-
TGTGCCAGCAGTGACCAGGGGCTATTGAACACTGAAGCTTTCTTT
CASSDQGLLNTEAFF
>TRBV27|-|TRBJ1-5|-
TGTGCCAGCAGTCCCCAGGGGAGGAGCAATCAGCCCCAGCATTTT
CASSPQGRSNQPQHF
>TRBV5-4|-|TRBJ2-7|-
TGTGCCAGCAGCGGGGCTAGGTCCGGGAGACCGGGCGAGCAGTACTTC
CASSGARSGRPGEQYF
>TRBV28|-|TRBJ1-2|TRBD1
TGTGCCAGCAGTATTCCGGGACAGGGTTTGCATGGCTACACCTTC
CASSIPGQGLHGYTF
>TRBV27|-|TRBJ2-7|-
TGTGCCAGCAGTCCGCAAAAAAGGGCGCTGAGCTCCTACGAGCAGTACTTC
CASSPQKRALSSYEQYF
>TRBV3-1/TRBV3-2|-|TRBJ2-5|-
TGTGCCAGCAGCCCCCGCCGGCTAGCGGAGACCCAGTACTTC
CASSPRRLAETQYF
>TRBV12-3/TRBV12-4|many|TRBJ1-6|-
TGTGCCAGCAGTAGGAACCATAATTCACCCCTCCACTTT
CASSRNHNSPLHF
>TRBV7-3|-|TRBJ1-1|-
TGTGCCAGCAGCGTACAGGGTCGTACTGAAGCTTTCTTT
CASSVQGRTEAFF
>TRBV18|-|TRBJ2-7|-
TGTGCCAGCTCACTTAGCCATTCACGGGTACACTACGAGCAGTACTTC
CASSLSHSRVHYEQYF
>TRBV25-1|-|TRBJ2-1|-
TGTGCCAGCAGTGGAAGGACGGGAAGCTCCTACAATGAGCAGTTCTTC
CASSGRTGSSYNEQFF
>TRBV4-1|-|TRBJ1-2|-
TGCGCCAGCAGCCAGGAGACTATAGCTCGAGGCTATGGCTACACCTTC
CASSQETIARGYGYTF
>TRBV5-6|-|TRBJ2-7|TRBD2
TGTGCCAGCAGCTTGGGGACTAGCCAAGAGCAGTACTTC
CASSLGTSQEQYF
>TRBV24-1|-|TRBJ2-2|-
TGTGCCACCAGTGATTTGCAAGGGCTGGCAGCTACCGGGGAGCTGTTTTTT
CATSDLQGLAATGELFF